This T cell receptor beta chain was sequenced for a study of T cells in Graves' hyperthyroidism and ophthalmopathy. Whole-study findings and limits: Classification by a 13 V-J model distinguished ophthalmopathy from stable hyperthyroidism. Most thyroid clonotypes that were expanded above 0.001 also turned up in blood.

Amplified TCR beta CDR3 regions derived from RNA transcripts. RT-PCR in the first round (using the HTBI primer set) targeted the TCR CDR3. TCRdb analysed the multiplex PCR reads with MiXCR anew, one entry per CDR3 protein. The data contain 500,000 to 800,000 distinct CDR3 sequences, nearly 45% of them singletons. This clonotype occurred a few times. Its antigen is undetermined. V lost 0 bases to trimming and J lost 11 bases, with 15 bases between them. CDR1 and CDR2 (germline): SGHTS, YDEGEE. This CDR3 has 14 amino acids. The receptor comes from an adult man with Graves' disease, either hyperthyroidism or ophthalmopathy (not recorded which). The chain employs TRBV5-8 and TRBJ1-5; D unclear. Source material: peripheral blood or thyroid tissue (not recorded which). CDR3 protein: CASSLVGSGVAQHF. For the CDR3, the DNA is TGTGCCAGCAGCTTGGTAGGGTCCGGGGTGGCCCAGCATTTT.